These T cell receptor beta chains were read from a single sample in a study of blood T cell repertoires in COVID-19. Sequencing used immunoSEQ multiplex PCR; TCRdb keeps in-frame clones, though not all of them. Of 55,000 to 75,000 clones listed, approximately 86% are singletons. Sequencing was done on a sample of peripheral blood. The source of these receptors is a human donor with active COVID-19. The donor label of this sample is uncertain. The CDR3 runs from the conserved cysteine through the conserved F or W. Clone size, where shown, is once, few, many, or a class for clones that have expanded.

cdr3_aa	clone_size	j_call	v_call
CASSLDRGGEQYF	-	TRBJ2-7	TRBV7-7
CASSTTTGTGELFF	-	TRBJ2-2	TRBV19
CASSGGASGSLTDTQYF	-	TRBJ2-3	TRBV2
CASSQDSRADTQYF	-	TRBJ2-3	TRBV3-1/TRBV3-2
CASRSGQAARGSPLHF	-	TRBJ1-6	TRBV6-5
CASSTGQVKKGTEAFF	-	TRBJ1-1	TRBV5-5
CASSTRTATNEKLFF	-	TRBJ1-4	TRBV9
CASSSGFREYF	-	TRBJ2-5	TRBV6-5
CASSLDYRQGGEQYF	-	TRBJ2-7	TRBV5-1
CASEGQASGANVLTF	once	TRBJ2-6	TRBV2
CASRPGTSGRELFF	-	TRBJ2-2	TRBV5-4
CASSITGQGGETQYF	once	TRBJ2-5	TRBV5-1
CASSPGFTGELFF	-	TRBJ2-2	TRBV6-4
CASSLGGTSEETQYF	-	TRBJ2-5	TRBV7-4
CASSSSPLHF	-	TRBJ1-6	TRBV21-1
CASRQGTSTDTQYF	-	TRBJ2-3	TRBV28
CASSADRGRQPQHF	-	TRBJ1-5	TRBV10-2